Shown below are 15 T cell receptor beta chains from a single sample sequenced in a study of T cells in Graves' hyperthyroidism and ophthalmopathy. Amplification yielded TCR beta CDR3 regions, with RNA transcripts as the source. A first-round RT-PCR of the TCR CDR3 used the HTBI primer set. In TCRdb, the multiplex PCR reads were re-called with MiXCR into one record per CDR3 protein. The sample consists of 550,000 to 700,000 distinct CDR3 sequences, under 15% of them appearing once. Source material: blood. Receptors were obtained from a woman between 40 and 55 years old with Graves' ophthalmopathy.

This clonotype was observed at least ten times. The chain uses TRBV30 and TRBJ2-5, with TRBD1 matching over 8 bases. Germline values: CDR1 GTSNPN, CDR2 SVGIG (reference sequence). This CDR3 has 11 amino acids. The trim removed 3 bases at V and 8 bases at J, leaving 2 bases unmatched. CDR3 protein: CAWRTGGTQYF. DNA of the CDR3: TGTGCCTGGAGAACAGGGGGAACCCAGTACTTC.

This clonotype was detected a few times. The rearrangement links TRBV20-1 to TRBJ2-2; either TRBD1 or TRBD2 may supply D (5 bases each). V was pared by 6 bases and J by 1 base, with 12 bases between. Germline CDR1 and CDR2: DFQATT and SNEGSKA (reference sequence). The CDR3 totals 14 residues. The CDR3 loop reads CSAGTPMNTGELFF. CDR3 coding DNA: TGCAGTGCCGGGACCCCAATGAACACCGGGGAGCTGTTTTTT.

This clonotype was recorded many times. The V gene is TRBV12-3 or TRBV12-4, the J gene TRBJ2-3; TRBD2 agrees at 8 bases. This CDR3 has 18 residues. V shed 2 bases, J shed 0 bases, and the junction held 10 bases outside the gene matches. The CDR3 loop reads CASSLWLAGLASTDTQYF. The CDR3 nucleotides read TGTGCCAGCAGTTTATGGCTAGCGGGCTTAGCTAGCACAGATACGCAGTATTTT.

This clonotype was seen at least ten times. The CDR3 sequence is CASSGNRGLPNTEAFF. The CDR3 coding sequence is TGTGCCAGCAGTGGCAACAGGGGACTGCCGAACACTGAAGCTTTCTTT. The chain uses TRBV6-1 and TRBJ1-1; TRBD1 agrees at 7 bases. This CDR3 region has 16 residues. The trim removed 4 bases at V and 1 base at J, leaving 9 bases unmatched. CDR1 is MNHNS, CDR2 SASEGT, per germline.

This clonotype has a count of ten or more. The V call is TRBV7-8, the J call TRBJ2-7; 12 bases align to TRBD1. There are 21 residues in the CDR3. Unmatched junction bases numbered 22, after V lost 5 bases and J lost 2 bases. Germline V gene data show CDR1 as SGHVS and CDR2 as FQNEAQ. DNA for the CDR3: TGTGCCAGCAGCAGATGGGACAGGGGGCTAGGTTGGACTAGCGGAACCTACGAGCAGTACTTC. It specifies CASSRWDRGLGWTSGTYEQYF.

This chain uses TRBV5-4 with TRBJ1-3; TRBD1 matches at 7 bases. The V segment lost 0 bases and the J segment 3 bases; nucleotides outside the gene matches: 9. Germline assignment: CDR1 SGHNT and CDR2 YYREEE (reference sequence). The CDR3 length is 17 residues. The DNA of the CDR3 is TGTGCCAGCAGCTTGGCCCCAGACAGGGCGTTTGGAAACACCATATATTTT. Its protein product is CASSLAPDRAFGNTIYF.

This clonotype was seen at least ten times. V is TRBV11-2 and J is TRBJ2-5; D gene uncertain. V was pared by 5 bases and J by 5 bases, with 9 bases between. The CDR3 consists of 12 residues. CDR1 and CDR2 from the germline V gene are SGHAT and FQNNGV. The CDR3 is CASSGPWETQYF. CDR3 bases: TGTGCCAGCAGCGGACCGTGGGAGACCCAGTACTTC.

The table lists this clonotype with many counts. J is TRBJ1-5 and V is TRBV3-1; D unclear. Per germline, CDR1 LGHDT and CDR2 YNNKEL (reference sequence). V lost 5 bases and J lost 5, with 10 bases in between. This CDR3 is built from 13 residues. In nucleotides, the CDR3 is TGTGCCAGCAGCACCAGTAGGTATCAGCCCCAGCATTTT. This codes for CASSTSRYQPQHF.

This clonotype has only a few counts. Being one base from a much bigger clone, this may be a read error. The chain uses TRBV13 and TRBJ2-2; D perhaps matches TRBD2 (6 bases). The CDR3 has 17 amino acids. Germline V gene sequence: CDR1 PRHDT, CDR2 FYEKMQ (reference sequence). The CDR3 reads CAGSLKVRGTNTGELFF. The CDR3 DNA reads TGTGCCGGCAGCTTAAAAGTGCGCGGGACGAACACCGGGGAGCTGTTTTTT.

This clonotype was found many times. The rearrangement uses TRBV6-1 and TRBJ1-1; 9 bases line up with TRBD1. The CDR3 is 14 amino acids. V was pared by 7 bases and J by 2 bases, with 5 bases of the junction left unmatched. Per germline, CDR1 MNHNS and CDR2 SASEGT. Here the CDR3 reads CASMGTGFNTEAFF. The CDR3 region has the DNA TGTGCCAGCATGGGGACAGGGTTCAACACTGAAGCTTTCTTT.

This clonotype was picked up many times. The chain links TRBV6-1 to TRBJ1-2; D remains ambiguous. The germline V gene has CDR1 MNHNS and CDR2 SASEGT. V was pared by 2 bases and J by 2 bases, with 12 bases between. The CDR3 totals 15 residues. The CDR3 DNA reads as TGTGCCAGCAGTGAACCATACGGACTCAACTATGGCTACACCTTC. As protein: CASSEPYGLNYGYTF.

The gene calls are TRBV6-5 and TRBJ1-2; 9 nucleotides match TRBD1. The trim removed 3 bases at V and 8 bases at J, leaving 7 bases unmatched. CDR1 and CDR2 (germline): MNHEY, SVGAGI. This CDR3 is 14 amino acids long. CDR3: CASSYTGGARGYTF. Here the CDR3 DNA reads TGTGCCAGCAGTTATACAGGGGGCGCGAGGGGCTACACCTTC.

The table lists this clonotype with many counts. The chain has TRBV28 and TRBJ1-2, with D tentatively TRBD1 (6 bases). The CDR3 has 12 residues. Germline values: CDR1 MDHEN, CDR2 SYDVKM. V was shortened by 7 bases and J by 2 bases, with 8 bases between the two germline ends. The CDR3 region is CASKTGNYGYTF. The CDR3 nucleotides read TGTGCCAGCAAAACAGGGAACTATGGCTACACCTTC.

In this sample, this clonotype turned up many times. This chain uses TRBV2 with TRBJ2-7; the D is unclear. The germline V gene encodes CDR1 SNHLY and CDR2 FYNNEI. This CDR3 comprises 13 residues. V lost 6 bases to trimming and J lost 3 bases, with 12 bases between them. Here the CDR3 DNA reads TGTGCCAGCAGGCAGCGAGACCACTACGAGCAGTACTTC. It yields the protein CASRQRDHYEQYF. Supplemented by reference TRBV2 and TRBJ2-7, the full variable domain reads EPEVTQTPSHQVTQMGQEVILRCVPISNHLYFYWYRQILGQKVEFLVSFYNNEISEKSEIFDDQFSVERPDGSNFTLKIRSTKLEDSAMYFCASRQRDHYEQYFGPGTRLTVT.

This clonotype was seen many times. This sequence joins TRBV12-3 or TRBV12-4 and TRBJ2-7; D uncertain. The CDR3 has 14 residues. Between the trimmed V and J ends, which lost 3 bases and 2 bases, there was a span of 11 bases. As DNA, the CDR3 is TGTGCCAGCAGTTTCGCCCTGAAAGCCTACGAGCAGTACTTC. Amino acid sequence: CASSFALKAYEQYF.